The next 22 T cell receptor beta chains were all read from a single sample in a study of OX40 agonist ivuxolimab in advanced cancers. TCRdb keeps only in-frame clones here, not all; method: immunoSEQ multiplex PCR. The sample includes some 130,000 clones, around 91% of them seen just once. The input for sequencing was CD4+ or CD8+ T cells sorted from blood, taken in a trial of the OX40 agonist ivuxolimab. The receptors here all came from an adult with an advanced solid tumor such as melanoma, head and neck, liver or kidney cancer.

The J gene is TRBJ2-7, the V gene TRBV7-2; 7 bases match TRBD2. The V gene's germline CDR1 is SGHTA and CDR2 FQGNSA. CDR3 size: 17 residues. Unmatched junction bases numbered 13, after V lost 2 bases and J lost 3 bases. As DNA, the CDR3 is TGTGCCAGCAGCTTATTTACCCTAGCGGTGAATCTCTACGAGCAGTACTTC. Translating it yields CASSLFTLAVNLYEQYF.

V is TRBV6-1 and J is TRBJ1-6; no firm D call. CDR3 length: 16 amino acids. V was clipped by 0 bases and J by 7 bases, with 13 bases between them. Germline lookup yields CDR1 MNHNS and CDR2 SASEGT. The chain's CDR3 is CASSEADWFVNSPLHF. The DNA for the CDR3 is TGTGCCAGCAGTGAAGCGGATTGGTTTGTGAATTCACCCCTCCACTTT.

The rearrangement uses TRBV6-5 and TRBJ2-5; 9 nucleotides agree with TRBD2. This CDR3 spans 16 amino acids. Germline V lookup: CDR1 MNHEY, CDR2 SVGAGI. V lost 0 bases, J lost 5 bases, and 7 bases stayed unmatched. CDR3 DNA sequence: TGTGCCAGCAGTTACTCTCGCGGGGGGGCCGGGGAGACCCAGTACTTC. This sequence encodes CASSYSRGGAGETQYF.

The chain carries TRBV7-9 and TRBJ1-4, with 10 bases aligning to TRBD1. The CDR3 is made up of 14 amino acids. The trim removed 5 bases at V and 8 bases at J, leaving 5 bases unmatched. Germline CDR1 reads SEHNR; CDR2 reads FQNEAQ (reference sequence). CDR3 sequence (DNA): TGTGCCAGCAGCCTCGGACAGGGGGACGAAAAACTGTTTTTT. Amino acid sequence: CASSLGQGDEKLFF. Using reference TRBV7-9 and TRBJ1-4 for the parts outside the CDR3, the full variable domain is DTGVSQNPRHKITKRGQNVTFRCDPISEHNRLYWYRQTLGQGPEFLTYFQNEAQLEKSRLLSDRFSAERPKGSFSTLEIQRTEQGDSAMYLCASSLGQGDEKLFFGSGTQLSVL.

The chain has TRBV6-1 and TRBJ2-3, with D possibly matching TRBD2 (5 bases). CDR1 is MNHNS, CDR2 SASEGT, per germline. The length of the CDR3 is 17 residues. The V end lost 2 bases, the J end lost 0 bases, and 15 bases lay between the germline ends. Here the CDR3 reads CASSERGRALSTDTQYF. In DNA form, the CDR3 reads TGTGCCAGCAGTGAAAGAGGGAGAGCTCTTAGCACAGATACGCAGTATTTT.

The chain recombines TRBV5-5 with TRBJ2-7; D may be TRBD2 (7 bases). Germline V lookup: CDR1 SGHKS, CDR2 YYEKEE (reference sequence). The CDR3 is 16 residues long. Trimming took 4 bases from V and 4 from J, leaving 21 bases between them. The CDR3 region is CASSVLSGTLLYEQYF. CDR3 bases: TGTGCCAGCAGCGTATTAAGCGGGACATTACTTTACGAGCAGTACTTC.

The gene calls are TRBV5-4 and TRBJ1-5; no clear D gene. V was trimmed by 0 bases and J by 1 base, leaving 8 bases between them. Germline CDR1 and CDR2: SGHNT and YYREEE (reference sequence). The CDR3 totals 15 residues. The CDR3 protein is CASSLGGNSNQPQHF. In nucleotides, the CDR3 is TGTGCCAGCAGCTTGGGGGGTAACAGCAATCAGCCCCAGCATTTT.

J is TRBJ2-7 and V is TRBV27; no clear D. This CDR3 comprises 12 residues. The V gene's germline CDR1 is MNHEY and CDR2 SMNVEV (reference sequence). V was clipped by 5 bases and J by 0 bases, with 5 bases between them. CDR3 bases: TGTGCCAGCAGTCCCCTCTCCTACGAGCAGTACTTC. Its protein product is CASSPLSYEQYF.

The chain combines TRBV15 with TRBJ2-1; either TRBD1 or TRBD2 may fit D (5 bases each). The length of the CDR3 is 13 residues. Germline CDR1 and CDR2: LNHNV and YYDKDF (reference sequence). Trimming took 0 bases from V and 9 from J, leaving 9 bases between them. CDR3 in amino acids: CATSRDSGGEQFF. CDR3 in DNA: TGTGCCACCAGCAGAGATTCTGGGGGTGAGCAGTTCTTC.

This chain uses TRBV28 with TRBJ2-7, with D perhaps matching TRBD2 (7 bases). Germline lookup yields CDR1 MDHEN and CDR2 SYDVKM. V lost 3 bases and J 2 bases, leaving 14 bases between the germline ends. CDR3 length equals 15 residues. The CDR3 sequence is CASSFPGGLTYEQYF. Written as DNA, the CDR3 is TGTGCCAGCAGTTTCCCGGGGGGCCTTACCTACGAGCAGTACTTC.

This clone has just one count. The rearrangement uses TRBV9 and TRBJ2-3, with 8 positions matching TRBD2. J lost 2 bases, V lost 0 bases, and 5 bases had no gene match. The CDR3 runs 16 residues. Looked up from germline, CDR1 is SGDLS and CDR2 is YYNGEE. CDR3 nucleotides: TGTGCCAGCAGCGTAGCTGCCGGGGGGGTCACAGATACGCAGTATTTT. Amino acid sequence: CASSVAAGGVTDTQYF.

This clone was recorded only once. This chain joins TRBV19 and TRBJ2-5, with 10 bases aligning to TRBD1. With 3 bases clipped from V and 5 bases from J, the junction kept 6 bases outside the gene matches. The CDR3 covers 15 residues. The V gene's germline CDR1 is LNHDA and CDR2 SQIVND (reference sequence). CDR3 sequence (DNA): TGTGCCAGTAGTATGCCGGGACAGGGGTTGGAGACCCAGTACTTC. This gives the protein CASSMPGQGLETQYF.

J is TRBJ2-5 and V is TRBV19; TRBD1 is a possible D gene (6 bases). V was clipped by 9 bases and J by 7 bases, with 21 bases between them. The length of the CDR3 is 14 residues. Germline V gives CDR1 LNHDA, CDR2 SQIVND (reference sequence). This chain's CDR3 is CASREKTGPRTQYF. Here the CDR3 DNA reads TGTGCCAGCAGGGAAAAGACAGGACCAAGGACCCAGTACTTC.

The chain uses TRBV7-2 and TRBJ2-5; 9 bases fit TRBD1. This CDR3 region has 16 residues. Losses at the gene ends were 3 bases for V and 2 bases for J; bases not matched to a gene: 7. Germline CDR1 reads SGHTA; CDR2 reads FQGNSA. For the CDR3, the DNA is TGTGCCAGCAGCTTGGGGACAGGGATAGGTCAAGAGACCCAGTACTTC. Encoded protein: CASSLGTGIGQETQYF.

V gene TRBV7-3 combines with J gene TRBJ2-5; 11 bases map to TRBD2. V trimming: 2 bases; J trimming: 4 bases; junction bases outside the gene matches: 3. CDR3 size: 15 residues. The germline gives CDR1 SGHTA, CDR2 FQGTGA. The CDR3 protein is CASSLYGLAGETQYF. In DNA form, the CDR3 reads TGTGCCAGCAGCTTATATGGACTAGCGGGAGAGACCCAGTACTTC. Combining the CDR3 with reference TRBV7-3 and TRBJ2-5 gives the whole variable domain GAGVSQTPSNKVTEKGKYVELRCDPISGHTALYWYRQSLGQGPEFLIYFQGTGAADDSGLPNDRFFAVRPEGSVSTLKIQRTERGDSAVYLCASSLYGLAGETQYFGPGTRLLVL.

Note on this clone: This sample also contains other DNA sequences that code for the same CDR3. V is TRBV5-1 and J is TRBJ1-5, with D unclear. Germline-derived CDR1 and CDR2 are SGHRS and YFSETQ. Deletions cut 4 bases from V and 3 bases from J, with 8 bases between. The CDR3 runs 13 residues. The CDR3 loop is CASSPGPNQPQHF. DNA for the CDR3: TGCGCCAGCAGCCCAGGACCCAATCAGCCCCAGCATTTT.

The V and J genes are TRBV18 and TRBJ2-7; D may correspond to TRBD1 or TRBD2 (5 bases each). The germline CDR1 and CDR2 sequences are KGHSH and LQKENI. The CDR3 consists of 14 residues. Between the trimmed V and J ends, which lost 0 bases and 0 bases, there was a span of 6 bases. This chain's CDR3 is CASSPPGTSYEQYF. The CDR3 nucleotides read TGTGCCAGCTCACCACCAGGGACCTCCTACGAGCAGTACTTC.

In DNA, the CDR3 is TGTGCCAGCATCCACAGGGGGCCCCAAGAGACCCAGTACTTC. The encoded protein is CASIHRGPQETQYF. This chain links TRBV6-1 with TRBJ2-5, with 9 bases that match TRBD1. The CDR3 totals 14 residues. Per the germline V gene, CDR1 is MNHNS and CDR2 is SASEGT. V lost 7 bases to trimming and J lost 1 base; unmatched junction nucleotides: 4.

The chain combines TRBV2 with TRBJ2-7; D is undetermined. The length of the CDR3 is 12 residues. V was trimmed by 2 bases and J by 3 bases, leaving 5 bases between them. Germline CDR1 and CDR2: SNHLY and FYNNEI. CDR3 sequence reads: CASSESRYEQYF. Written as DNA, the CDR3 is TGTGCCAGCAGTGAATCCCGCTACGAGCAGTACTTC.

The gene calls are TRBV18 and TRBJ1-1, with D maybe TRBD1 (6 bases). Germline V gene data show CDR1 as KGHSH and CDR2 as LQKENI. CDR3 length: 17 amino acids. Trimming stripped 0 bases from V and 5 bases from J, with 19 bases between. The CDR3 nucleotides read TGTGCCAGCTCACCACCGTTGTTACAGGGTAAAAGGACTGAAGCTTTCTTT. Its translation: CASSPPLLQGKRTEAFF.

V is TRBV9 and J is TRBJ2-2; TRBD1 agrees at 7 bases. The germline gives CDR1 SGDLS, CDR2 YYNGEE. This CDR3 comprises 17 residues. Germline trimming cut 4 bases from V and 5 bases from J; bases unmatched to any gene: 14. The CDR3 DNA sequence: TGTGCCAGCAGCCCAAGAGGGGGCCTGGAGCCTACCGGGGAGCTGTTTTTT. Translating it yields CASSPRGGLEPTGELFF.

The chain has TRBV28 and TRBJ2-1, with D possibly matching TRBD1 (5 bases). Germline values: CDR1 MDHEN, CDR2 SYDVKM. The CDR3 is 15 residues long. The V and J ends lost 5 bases and 5 bases respectively, with 16 bases between them. This CDR3 reads CASSPYDRSHNEQFF. In DNA, the CDR3 is TGTGCCAGCAGTCCATACGACAGAAGCCACAATGAGCAGTTCTTC.